These 24 T cell receptor beta chains share one sample of origin, sequenced in a study of neurological immune-mediated disorders. TCRdb called the 5' RACE reads again in MiXCR, with one record for every CDR3 protein. The table shows about 21,000 distinct CDR3 sequences, with around 14% occurring only once. Source material: PBMCs. These receptors were taken from a female donor with HTLV-1-associated myelopathy (HAM/TSP).

This clonotype was seen many times. The V and J genes are TRBV5-1 and TRBJ2-3; 9 bases fit TRBD2. Looked up from germline, CDR1 is SGHRS and CDR2 is YFSETQ. The length of the CDR3 is 14 residues. The V and J ends lost 3 bases and 1 base, in that order; junction bases with no gene match: 0. The CDR3 reads CASSWTSGTDTQYF. CDR3 nucleotides: TGCGCCAGCAGCTGGACTAGCGGCACAGATACGCAGTATTTT.

This clonotype was seen many times. The gene calls are TRBV6-5 and TRBJ2-6, with 9 positions matching TRBD2. This CDR3 contains 17 residues. Germline values: CDR1 MNHEY, CDR2 SVGAGI. Trimming cost V 6 bases and J 0 bases; bases outside gene matches: 6. CDR3 protein: CASRLSGSSSGANVLTF. CDR3 nucleotides: TGTGCCAGCAGGCTTAGCGGGAGCTCCTCTGGGGCCAACGTCCTGACTTTC.

The CDR3 DNA follows: TGTGCCATTTCCTCGTTGTACCAAGAGACCCAGTACTTC. This sequence encodes CAISSLYQETQYF. The V gene is TRBV10-3, the J gene TRBJ2-7; D not certain. TRBJ2-5 matches the DNA end more closely, so the J call is doubtful. The CDR3 totals 13 residues. Germline V lookup: CDR1 ENHRY, CDR2 SYGVKD.

There are many counts of this clonotype. The rearrangement joins TRBV5-1 to TRBJ2-5; 12 nucleotides match TRBD2. V trimming: 4 bases; J trimming: 3 bases; junction bases outside the gene matches: 7. CDR3 length: 16 residues. In germline, CDR1 is SGHRS, CDR2 YFSETQ. In DNA form, the CDR3 reads TGCGCCAGCAGCCCGTTACTAGCGGGAGGAGAAGAGACCCAGTACTTC. Translation gives CASSPLLAGGEETQYF. Full variable domain (rest looked up from reference TRBV5-1 and TRBJ2-5): KAGVTQTPRYLIKTRGQQVTLSCSPISGHRSVSWYQQTPGQGLQFLFEYFSETQRNKGNFPGRFSGRQFSNSRSEMNVSTLELGDSALYLCASSPLLAGGEETQYFGPGTRLLVL.

This clonotype came up many times. This chain uses TRBV14 with TRBJ2-5; D is possibly TRBD1 or TRBD2 (6 bases each). The CDR3 totals 17 residues. CDR1 SGHDN and CDR2 FVKESK come from the germline V gene. The germline V and J ends were trimmed by 2 bases and 5 bases, with 21 bases remaining between them. As DNA, the CDR3 is TGTGCCAGCAGCCAATGGCCGACGGGGGCGCCCATGGAGACCCAGTACTTC. This encodes CASSQWPTGAPMETQYF. Drawing the rest from reference TRBV14 and TRBJ2-5, the complete variable domain is EAGVTQFPSHSVIEKGQTVTLRCDPISGHDNLYWYRRVMGKEIKFLLHFVKESKQDESGMPNNRFLAERTGGTYSTLKVQPAELEDSGVYFCASSQWPTGAPMETQYFGPGTRLLVL.

At least ten counts were recorded for this clonotype. This rearrangement joins TRBV2 to TRBJ2-1, with 7 bases lining up with TRBD2. Per germline, CDR1 SNHLY and CDR2 FYNNEI. CDR3 length: 15 amino acids. Germline trimming cut 2 bases from V and 6 bases from J; bases unmatched to any gene: 7. The CDR3 coding sequence is TGTGCCAGCAGTGAAAAGCGGGGAGCGGTCAATGAGCAGTTCTTC. This codes for CASSEKRGAVNEQFF.

This clonotype was found many times. The CDR3 loop is CASSLVGTQETQYF. In DNA, the CDR3 is TGTGCCAGCAGCTTAGTCGGGACTCAAGAGACCCAGTACTTC. The chain combines TRBV7-2 with TRBJ2-5; maybe TRBD2 (6 bases). The V gene's germline CDR1 is SGHTA and CDR2 FQGNSA. CDR3 length: 14 residues. The ends were cut back, 1 base at V and 2 bases at J, with 8 bases in the middle.

This clonotype was seen ten or more times. J is TRBJ2-2 and V is TRBV7-9; 11 bases agree with TRBD2. The CDR3 loop spans 17 amino acids. Trimming cost V 10 bases and J 6 bases; bases outside gene matches: 16. Looked up from germline, CDR1 is SEHNR and CDR2 is FQNEAQ (reference sequence). The CDR3 spells CATPIRGLAEGAGELFF. CDR3 DNA sequence: TGTGCCACCCCCATCAGGGGACTAGCGGAAGGGGCCGGGGAGCTGTTTTTT.

This clonotype was detected many times. The V call is TRBV29-1, the J call TRBJ2-1; TRBD2 aligns across 13 bases. Germline CDR1 SQVTM, CDR2 ANQGSEA. The J segment lost 6 bases and the V segment lost 6 bases, leaving 5 bases of the junction unmatched. The CDR3 is 14 amino acids. CDR3 residues: CSVIGTSGANEQFF. The CDR3 bases are TGCAGCGTGATAGGGACTAGCGGGGCCAATGAGCAGTTCTTC.

This clonotype was counted between two and nine times. J is TRBJ2-7 and V is TRBV5-5, with D maybe TRBD2 (6 bases). The germline gives CDR1 SGHKS, CDR2 YYEKEE (reference sequence). V dropped 0 bases and J dropped 2 bases, with 12 bases sitting between them. The CDR3 loop spans 15 amino acids. CDR3 nucleotides: TGTGCCAGCAGCTTGGCGGCTAGCGTTGCCTACGAGCAGTACTTC. It yields the protein CASSLAASVAYEQYF.

This clonotype was seen at least ten times. The chain combines TRBV24-1 with TRBJ2-7; D possibly corresponds to TRBD1 (6 bases). The germline CDR1 and CDR2 sequences are KGHDR and SFDVKD. V was shortened by 4 bases and J by 4 bases, with 7 bases between the two germline ends. The CDR3 totals 12 residues. CDR3 sequence reads: CATSDRGYEQYF. In DNA, the CDR3 is TGTGCCACCAGTGACAGGGGTTACGAGCAGTACTTC.

By proportion, this clonotype is medium-sized. V and J are TRBV27 and TRBJ2-7; 7 bases align to TRBD2. Losses at the gene ends were 6 bases for V and 0 bases for J; bases not matched to a gene: 5. CDR3 size: 14 residues. Germline V gene lookup returns CDR1 MNHEY and CDR2 SMNVEV (reference sequence). The chain's CDR3 is CASRGSGTSYEQYF. CDR3 coding DNA: TGTGCCAGCAGGGGGAGCGGGACCTCCTACGAGCAGTACTTC.

Remarks on this clonotype: Given the absence of the conserved phenylalanine or tryptophan at the CDR3 end, a read error is likely. CDR3 coding DNA: TGCGCCAGCAGTTCCGGGACTAGCGCCTACAATGAGCAGTTCCTC. It encodes CASSSGTSAYNEQFL. The chain recombines TRBV5-1 with TRBJ2-1; 10 bases fit TRBD2. The germline CDR1 and CDR2 sequences are SGHRS and YFSETQ. The trim removed 5 bases at V and 2 bases at J, leaving 4 bases unmatched. This CDR3 contains 15 residues.

This clonotype was detected many times. The chain is built from TRBV30 and TRBJ1-2; 12 bases agree with TRBD1. CDR3 length: 18 amino acids. V shed 7 bases and J 0 bases; nucleotides not matched to a gene: 15. CDR1 and CDR2 (germline): GTSNPN, SVGIG (reference sequence). The DNA for the CDR3 is TGTGCCTCAGAGGGGTTGCGGGACAGGGGGCCTGCTAACTATGGCTACACCTTC. The encoded protein is CASEGLRDRGPANYGYTF.

Many counts were recorded for this clonotype. The V call is TRBV12-3 or TRBV12-4, the J call TRBJ2-2; D is ambiguous. This CDR3 spans 11 amino acids. Trimming stripped 6 bases from V and 9 bases from J, with 8 bases between. This CDR3 reads CASRSKRELFF. CDR3 sequence (DNA): TGTGCCAGCAGATCAAAACGGGAGCTGTTTTTT.

In this sample, this clonotype turned up many times. V gene TRBV5-1 combines with J gene TRBJ2-1; 10 positions agree with TRBD1. With V trimmed by 0 bases and J by 7 bases, 7 bases remained unmatched. The CDR3 spans 16 residues. Germline loops: CDR1 SGHRS, CDR2 YFSETQ. CDR3 in DNA: TGCGCCAGCAGCTTGGCCTCCGGGACAGGGGTAAATGAGCAGTTCTTC. The encoded protein is CASSLASGTGVNEQFF.

This clonotype was counted many times. The chain recombines TRBV20-1 with TRBJ1-1, with TRBD1 matching 9 bases. The V segment lost 3 bases and the J segment 0 bases; nucleotides outside the gene matches: 2. The CDR3 loop spans 14 amino acids. The V gene's germline CDR1 is DFQATT and CDR2 SNEGSKA (reference sequence). Here the CDR3 reads CSARGQGMNTEAFF. Here the CDR3 DNA reads TGCAGTGCTAGGGGACAGGGTATGAACACTGAAGCTTTCTTT.

The sample holds many counts of this clonotype. The V and J genes are TRBV9 and TRBJ2-3, with D possibly called TRBD1 or TRBD2 (5 bases each). Trimming took off 5 bases at V and 2 bases at J, with 9 bases between the two ends. Per the germline V gene, CDR1 is SGDLS and CDR2 is YYNGEE. The CDR3 length is 13 residues. The CDR3 protein is CASSGTDTDTQYF. The CDR3 DNA follows: TGTGCCAGCAGTGGGACGGACACAGATACGCAGTATTTT.

In this sample, this clonotype turned up many times. CDR3 nucleotides: TGTGCCAGCAGCTTATGGGGGACTAGCGGGGATGAGCAGTTCTTC. Protein: CASSLWGTSGDEQFF. The V call is TRBV7-3, the J call TRBJ2-1, with 13 bases aligning to TRBD2. Per germline, CDR1 SGHTA and CDR2 FQGTGA. The CDR3 contains 15 residues. Unmatched junction bases numbered 3, after V lost 2 bases and J lost 8 bases.

This clonotype was counted many times. For the CDR3, the DNA is TGCAGTGCTCGCTACCCGGGGCAGACCTCTGGGGCCAACGTCCTGACTTTC. Amino acids: CSARYPGQTSGANVLTF. The V and J genes are TRBV20-1 and TRBJ2-6; D possibly uses TRBD1 or TRBD2 (5 bases each). Trimming stripped 5 bases from V and 0 bases from J, with 17 bases between. This CDR3 is 17 amino acids long. CDR1 is DFQATT and CDR2 is SNEGSKA in the germline V gene (reference sequence).

This chain links TRBV5-1 with TRBJ2-5; no firm D call. V lost 2 bases to trimming and J lost 11 bases, with 13 bases between them. The CDR3 loop spans 12 amino acids. Germline loops: CDR1 SGHRS, CDR2 YFSETQ. The CDR3 region is CASSFHHGEQYF. The CDR3 DNA reads as TGCGCCAGCAGCTTTCACCATGGAGAGCAGTACTTC.

This clonotype showed up many times. This chain connects TRBV5-1 to TRBJ1-5, with a weak D call TRBD1 (5 bases). CDR3 size: 15 residues. Germline CDR1 and CDR2: SGHRS and YFSETQ. Between the trimmed V and J ends, which lost 4 bases and 5 bases, there was a span of 16 bases. CDR3 region: CASSQQGLRDQPQHF. The DNA of the CDR3 is TGCGCCAGCAGCCAGCAGGGATTAAGGGATCAGCCCCAGCATTTT. Using reference TRBV5-1 and TRBJ1-5 for the parts outside the CDR3, the full variable domain is KAGVTQTPRYLIKTRGQQVTLSCSPISGHRSVSWYQQTPGQGLQFLFEYFSETQRNKGNFPGRFSGRQFSNSRSEMNVSTLELGDSALYLCASSQQGLRDQPQHFGDGTRLSIL.

Ten or more counts support this clonotype. The chain joins TRBV20-1 to TRBJ2-1; tentative D call: TRBD1 (7 bases). V was trimmed by 6 bases and J by 7 bases, leaving 16 bases between them. Germline values: CDR1 DFQATT, CDR2 SNEGSKA (reference sequence). This CDR3 is built from 13 residues. The CDR3 DNA follows: TGCAGTGCCGGACAGGACTACCTGAATGAGCAGTTCTTC. Protein sequence: CSAGQDYLNEQFF.

At least ten counts were recorded for this clonotype. The chain combines TRBV5-1 with TRBJ2-3; 7 bases fit TRBD2. This CDR3 comprises 16 residues. J gave up 3 bases and V 0 bases, and 7 bases lay outside the gene matches. In germline, CDR1 is SGHRS, CDR2 YFSETQ. The CDR3 loop reads CASSLVSLAETDTQYF. Here the CDR3 DNA reads TGCGCCAGCAGCTTGGTATCCCTAGCGGAAACAGATACGCAGTATTTT.